The rows below give T cell receptor beta chains drawn from one sample of a study of T cells in Graves' hyperthyroidism and ophthalmopathy. TCRdb reanalysed the multiplex PCR reads using MiXCR and keeps one entry per CDR3 protein. The sample contains 350,000 to 450,000 distinct CDR3 sequences, approximately 13% of which appear only once. The sample consisted of blood. All receptors derive from a woman aged 55-69 years with Graves' hyperthyroidism. CDR3s include the opening cysteine and the closing phenylalanine or tryptophan. The D gene is left open where the match is weak. Clone size, where shown, is once, few, many, or a class for clones that have expanded.

clone_size | j_call | d_call | v_call | cdr3_nt | cdr3_aa
NA | TRBJ2-1 | NA | TRBV6-1 | TGTGCCAGCAAAGGGGCTGGGTACAATGAGCAGTTCTTC | CASKGAGYNEQFF
many | TRBJ1-4 | NA | TRBV27 | TGTGCCAGCAGTACCGACCGGGCCGAGAAGAAACTGTTTTTT | CASSTDRAEKKLFF
many | TRBJ2-4 | TRBD1 | TRBV5-1 | TGCGCCAGCAGCCAGACCTCGACAGGGGATTATCAGTACTTC | CASSQTSTGDYQYF
many | TRBJ2-5 | NA | TRBV7-2 | TGTGCCAGCAGCTTAGTGTTAGGATTGAAGACCCAGTACTTC | CASSLVLGLKTQYF
many | TRBJ2-3 | TRBD2 | TRBV28 | TGTGCCAGCAGTTTATCCCTAGCGGGATTCCTTAGCACAGATACGCAGTATTTT | CASSLSLAGFLSTDTQYF
many | TRBJ1-5 | NA | TRBV12-3/TRBV12-4 | TGTGCCAGCAAGTATAGCAATCAGCCCCAGCATTTT | CASKYSNQPQHF
many | TRBJ2-4 | TRBD1 | TRBV20-1 | TGCAGTGCTAGGGATGACAGGGCTCCGCTTAACGTTCAGTACTTC | CSARDDRAPLNVQYF
few | TRBJ2-7 | NA | TRBV10-1 | TGCACCAGCAGTTCGGACGGTTTCGAGCAGTACTTC | CTSSSDGFEQYF
NA | TRBJ1-1 | NA | TRBV5-6 | TGTGCCAGCAGCCCGGTGGGGTCAGTGGGGACTGAAGCTTTCTTT | CASSPVGSVGTEAFF
NA | TRBJ2-5 | TRBD1 | TRBV5-8 | TGCGCCAGCAGCCTGACAGGGGCTCTAGGGACCCAGTACTTC | CASSLTGALGTQYF
many | TRBJ1-4 | NA | TRBV27 | TGTGCCAGCAGTCAGGGCAGATCTAATGAAAAACTGTTTTTT | CASSQGRSNEKLFF
many | TRBJ1-5 | NA | TRBV12-3/TRBV12-4 | TGTGCCAGCAGTCCAGGGGACGGCAATCAGCCCCAGCATTTT | CASSPGDGNQPQHF
NA | TRBJ2-1 | TRBD2 | TRBV19 | TGTGCCAGTAGTAAGCCCCGGGACTCCTCCGGGAGGGATACCTACAATGAGCAGTTCTTC | CASSKPRDSSGRDTYNEQFF
NA | TRBJ2-1 | TRBD2 | TRBV10-3 | TGTGCCATCAGTGGTGGGAGGACTAGCGGTATACATCCTGAGCAGTTCTTC | CAISGGRTSGIHPEQFF
many | TRBJ2-1 | NA | TRBV7-9 | TGTGCCAGCAGCTTAGAAAATGAGCAGTTCTTC | CASSLENEQFF
few | TRBJ2-1 | TRBD2 | TRBV6-5 | TGTGCCAGCAGTTCCACTAGCGGGAGGAATTCCTACAATGAGCAGTTCTTC | CASSSTSGRNSYNEQFF
many | TRBJ2-3 | TRBD2 | TRBV3-1 | TGTGCCAGCAGCCTTCGGACTAGCGGCACAGATACGCAGTATTTT | CASSLRTSGTDTQYF
few | TRBJ1-2 | NA | TRBV28 | TGTGCCAGCAGTTTGGGGGTATCAGGCTACACCTTC | CASSLGVSGYTF
few | TRBJ1-2 | NA | TRBV28 | TGTGCCAGCAATTTAATGGGAGGCTACACCTTC | CASNLMGGYTF
many | TRBJ1-2 | NA | TRBV9 | TGTGCCAGCAGCGTAGCCCCAAACCGACGGGACACCCTCTATGGCTACACCTTC | CASSVAPNRRDTLYGYTF
NA | TRBJ2-7 | NA | TRBV28 | TGTGCCAGCAGTCTCCAAAACTACGAGCAGTACTTC | CASSLQNYEQYF
many | TRBJ2-1 | TRBD1 | TRBV7-3 | TGTGCCAGCAGCCCCGCGGGGACAGGGGGTTACAATGAGCAGTTCTTC | CASSPAGTGGYNEQFF
many | TRBJ2-7 | NA | TRBV7-2 | TGTGCCAGCAGCCCCGGGAACGGACCGCCATACGAGCAGTACTTC | CASSPGNGPPYEQYF
many | TRBJ1-1 | NA | TRBV6-5 | TGTGCCAGCAGTTACAACGGTGAAACTTTCTTT | CASSYNGETFF